The clone carrying this T cell receptor (beta chain) was observed once. The target antigen is unknown. The sample belongs to a study of OX40 agonist ivuxolimab in advanced cancers. Study results and limitations: Not determined was the antigen specificity of the expanded peripheral T cells.

The trim removed 5 bases at V and 6 bases at J, leaving 16 bases unmatched. Germline CDR1 reads PRHDT; CDR2 reads FYEKMQ (reference sequence). This CDR3 is built from 19 residues. Only in-frame clones appear in the TCRdb table, and some are missing; sequencing was by immunoSEQ multiplex PCR. The repertoire includes tens of thousands of clones, 90% of them detected once, and roughly 0.56% sits in the top ten. This chain connects TRBV13 to TRBJ2-2, with TRBD2 matching over 12 bases. The clonotype comes from an adult with an advanced solid tumor such as melanoma, head and neck, liver or kidney cancer. This sample comprised CD4+ or CD8+ T cells sorted from blood, obtained in a trial of the OX40 agonist ivuxolimab. The CDR3 region has the DNA TGTGCCAGCAGCACGTGGACTAGCGGGATTCGGGCGATGGCCGGGGAGCTGTTTTTT. Its translation is CASSTWTSGIRAMAGELFF.